The 2 T cell receptor beta chains below all came from one sample that was sequenced in a study of T cell responses to AZD1222 COVID-19 vaccine. Some clones are missing from TCRdb's copy, which holds only in-frame ones; the method was immunoSEQ multiplex PCR. The sample records 85,000 to 110,000 clones, approximately 89% being singletons. The material sequenced was peripheral blood, taken on day 0 of AZD1222 vaccination. These TCRs come from an adult in good health.

This chain uses TRBV29-1 with TRBJ1-1, with unresolved D. The V gene lost 4 bases and the J gene lost 4 bases, with 10 bases spanning the gap. This CDR3 has 12 residues. Per the germline V gene, CDR1 is SQVTM and CDR2 is ANQGSEA. Written as DNA, the CDR3 is TGCAGCGTTGCTTCCGGGATCACTGAAGCTTTCTTT. It codes for CSVASGITEAFF.

The chain combines TRBV10-3 with TRBJ1-6, with TRBD1 matching 7 bases. CDR3 length: 14 residues. The J segment lost 13 bases and the V segment lost 10 bases, leaving 16 bases of the junction unmatched. The germline V gene has CDR1 ENHRY and CDR2 SYGVKD. The CDR3 bases are TGTGCCACCACCCGAGACAGGGACCCTTATCCCCTCCACTTT. This encodes CATTRDRDPYPLHF.